This entry features one TCR beta chain sequence. Germline CDR1 LGHNA, CDR2 YNFKEQ. The V and J ends lost 3 bases and 2 bases, in that order; junction bases with no gene match: 3. The CDR3 has 15 amino acids. The source of the sample is a study of blood T cell repertoires in COVID-19. Overall study: PBMCs, B-cell-depleted T cells, or T cells provided the cDNA or gDNA that made up the material.

Profiling relied on immunoSEQ multiplex PCR, and the TCRdb table lists in-frame clones only, not all of them. The top ten clones hold around 1.1% of a sample with some 94,000 clones, more than 75% of them seen once. This sequence joins TRBV4-2 and TRBJ2-7, with 11 bases fitting TRBD2. What was sequenced was peripheral blood. The origin of this receptor is a human donor in a cohort sampled during active COVID-19. The CDR3, as DNA: TGTGCCAGCAGCCAGGGACTAGCGGTACCCTACGAGCAGTACTTC. Translation gives CASSQGLAVPYEQYF.